Below, 24 T cell receptor beta chains from the same sample are listed, as sequenced in a study of blood T cell repertoires in COVID-19. Clones were sequenced by immunoSEQ multiplex PCR, and TCRdb holds only the in-frame ones, with some missing. Among 23,000 or so clones listed, 83% were seen once. Material for sequencing was peripheral blood. These receptors were collected from a human donor in a cohort sampled during active COVID-19.

CDR3 in DNA: TGTGCCAGCAGTGGGTATGCAGGGGGAGGCAATTCACCCCTCCACTTT. Its translation is CASSGYAGGGNSPLHF. The chain uses TRBV6-1 and TRBJ1-6; TRBD1 aligns across 7 bases. Trimming took 4 bases from V and 7 from J; bases not matched to a gene: 10. In germline, CDR1 is MNHNS, CDR2 SASEGT. The CDR3 totals 16 residues.

This rearrangement joins TRBV5-1 to TRBJ1-6; 9 bases line up with TRBD1. CDR3 length: 23 residues. The V gene's germline CDR1 is SGHRS and CDR2 YFSETQ. V dropped 9 bases and J dropped 6; count of bases not matched to a gene: 34. The DNA of the CDR3 is TGCGCCATCCCGCCCTTACTTGGGGACCCTTATACAGGGGGCCTAAGGGGTAATTCACCCCTCCACTTT. Protein sequence: CAIPPLLGDPYTGGLRGNSPLHF.

J is TRBJ2-7 and V is TRBV3-1 (or the pseudogene TRBV3-2); D ambiguous. V was pared by 2 bases and J by 2 bases, with 10 bases between. This CDR3 is built from 14 residues. CDR1 is LGHDT, CDR2 YNNKEL, per germline (reference sequence). CDR3 in amino acids: CASSQTLLTYEQYF. The CDR3 bases are TGTGCCAGCAGCCAAACCCTACTGACCTACGAGCAGTACTTC.

This chain joins TRBV27 and TRBJ1-1, with D possibly matching TRBD1 (5 bases). The germline V gene has CDR1 MNHEY and CDR2 SMNVEV (reference sequence). V was pared by 7 bases and J by 1 base, with 19 bases between. There are 16 residues in the CDR3. This CDR3 reads CASIPGGGRKNTEAFF. In nucleotides, the CDR3 is TGTGCCAGCATCCCGGGGGGAGGGAGGAAGAACACTGAAGCTTTCTTT.

V usage is TRBV29-1 and J usage is TRBJ1-2; possible D gene TRBD1, 5 bases. From germline, CDR1 is SQVTM and CDR2 ANQGSEA. CDR3 length: 14 amino acids. V was shortened by 6 bases and J by 5 bases, with 19 bases between the two germline ends. The CDR3 spells CSVATANPGYGYTF. The CDR3 nucleotides read TGCAGCGTGGCAACAGCTAACCCAGGGTATGGCTACACCTTC. The variable domain in full, with the rest retrieved from reference TRBV29-1 and TRBJ1-2, is SAVISQKPSRDICQRGTSLTIQCQVDSQVTMMFWYRQQPGQSLTLIATANQGSEATYESGFVIDKFPISRPNLTFSTLTVSNMSPEDSSIYLCSVATANPGYGYTFGSGTRLTVV.

This clone was seen only once. The chain joins TRBV18 to TRBJ2-2; 10 bases fit TRBD1. Germline V gives CDR1 KGHSH, CDR2 LQKENI. The CDR3 consists of 15 residues. Trimming cost V 6 bases and J 1 base; bases outside gene matches: 2. The CDR3 nucleotides are TGTGCCAGCTCCGGGACAGGGGTGAACACCGGGGAGCTGTTTTTT. It specifies CASSGTGVNTGELFF.

This clone was observed once. This sequence joins TRBV18 and TRBJ1-6; 7 bases line up with TRBD1. CDR1 and CDR2 (germline): KGHSH, LQKENI. CDR3 length equals 17 residues. J lost 2 bases, V lost 6 bases, and 10 bases had no gene match. The chain's CDR3 is CASSLDRVGTYNSPLHF. CDR3 in DNA: TGTGCCAGCTCGCTAGACAGGGTTGGCACCTATAATTCACCCCTCCACTTT.

There are a few counts of this clone. The chain is built from TRBV12-5 and TRBJ1-4, with no clear D. V was clipped by 2 bases and J by 1 base, with 2 bases between them. The CDR3 runs to 13 residues. Looked up from germline, CDR1 is LGHNT and CDR2 is FRNRAP. The CDR3 protein is CASGLQTNEKLFF. The CDR3 DNA sequence: TGTGCTAGTGGTTTGCAAACTAATGAAAAACTGTTTTTT.

The CDR3 protein is CASSYGLAMNTGELFF. CDR3 sequence (DNA): TGTGCCAGCAGCTACGGACTAGCGATGAACACCGGGGAGCTGTTTTTT. This chain links TRBV5-6 with TRBJ2-2; 9 bases are shared with TRBD2. Trimming at V came to 3 bases and at J to 1 base, leaving 4 bases not matched to a gene. The germline gives CDR1 SGHDT, CDR2 YYEEEE. The CDR3 consists of 16 residues.

This sequence joins TRBV9 and TRBJ1-5; 7 positions agree with TRBD1. Germline trimming cut 3 bases from V and 4 bases from J; bases unmatched to any gene: 7. CDR3 length equals 15 residues. Looked up from germline, CDR1 is SGDLS and CDR2 is YYNGEE. The CDR3 region has the DNA TGTGCCAGCAGCGCTAGGGACAGCAGTAATCAGCCCCAGCATTTT. It is translated as CASSARDSSNQPQHF.

This clone has only a few counts. The rearrangement uses TRBV6-5 and TRBJ2-3; D uncertain. Germline V lookup: CDR1 MNHEY, CDR2 SVGAGI. This CDR3 has 11 amino acids. V dropped 8 bases and J dropped 3 bases, with 6 bases sitting between them. CDR3 coding DNA: TGTGCCAGCTATCTTACAGATACGCAGTATTTT. This gives the protein CASYLTDTQYF.

The chain employs TRBV19 and TRBJ2-3; D not certain. The germline V gene has CDR1 LNHDA and CDR2 SQIVND (reference sequence). The V and J ends lost 1 base and 1 base respectively, with 12 bases between them. The CDR3 sequence is 16 residues long. The CDR3 DNA reads TGTGCCAGTAGTATAGGGGCCAACCCTGGCACAGATACGCAGTATTTT. Translating it yields CASSIGANPGTDTQYF.

The V call is TRBV12-3 or TRBV12-4, the J call TRBJ1-2; a possible D gene is TRBD1 (5 bases). V was cut by 7 bases and J by 8 bases, with 17 bases left in between. This CDR3 region has 13 residues. This CDR3 reads CASTRDSEKGYTF. The CDR3 bases are TGTGCCAGCACCCGGGACTCAGAAAAGGGCTACACCTTC.

This chain links TRBV13 with TRBJ1-4; TRBD1 might be the D (5 bases). V lost 5 bases and J lost 6, with 19 bases in between. In germline, CDR1 is PRHDT, CDR2 FYEKMQ (reference sequence). CDR3 length: 16 residues. CDR3 residues: CASSTSQGGGDEKLFF. The CDR3 DNA reads TGTGCCAGCAGCACATCTCAGGGCGGGGGGGATGAAAAACTGTTTTTT.

V is TRBV6-2 or TRBV6-3 and J is TRBJ1-1; no definite D call. CDR1 and CDR2 from the germline V gene are MNHEY and SVGEGT. The ends were cut back, 2 bases at V and 4 bases at J, with 11 bases in the middle. This CDR3 is built from 14 residues. The CDR3 DNA reads TGTGCCAGCAGTTACACCCCACCGGGCACTGAAGCTTTCTTT. Protein product: CASSYTPPGTEAFF.

The V gene is TRBV10-3, the J gene TRBJ2-1, with D maybe TRBD1 (6 bases). Germline V gene lookup returns CDR1 ENHRY and CDR2 SYGVKD. The CDR3 has 14 residues. V was trimmed by 2 bases and J by 10 bases, leaving 15 bases between them. The CDR3 DNA reads TGTGCCATCAGTGAGCAAGGACAGACAACAGAGCAGTTCTTC. This gives the protein CAISEQGQTTEQFF.

This CDR3 is CASSEYLNTEAFF. DNA for the CDR3: TGTGCCAGCAGTGAATATTTGAACACTGAAGCTTTCTTT. This chain links TRBV6-1 with TRBJ1-1, with unresolved D. The V end was cut by 2 bases, the J end by 0 bases, with 4 bases between. Germline V gene sequence: CDR1 MNHNS, CDR2 SASEGT. There are 13 residues in the CDR3.

The chain combines TRBV4-1 with TRBJ1-1; 8 bases agree with TRBD1. The CDR3 is 18 amino acids. Per the germline V gene, CDR1 is MGHRA and CDR2 is YSYEKL. The ends lost 1 base at V and 0 bases at J; junction bases unmatched: 10. CDR3: CASSQAIRTGTMNTEAFF. The CDR3 DNA reads as TGCGCCAGCAGCCAAGCTATTAGGACAGGGACAATGAACACTGAAGCTTTCTTT.

This chain joins TRBV5-1 and TRBJ1-4; 8 positions match TRBD1. The CDR3 totals 15 residues. V trimming: 5 bases; J trimming: 4 bases; junction bases outside the gene matches: 7. CDR1 and CDR2 (germline): SGHRS, YFSETQ. The DNA of the CDR3 is TGCGCCAGCAGAGGGCAGGGGGCTGATAATGAAAAACTGTTTTTT. Translating gives CASRGQGADNEKLFF.

The chain links TRBV11-2 to TRBJ1-2; unclear D gene. The CDR3 runs 16 residues. The V end lost 1 base, the J end lost 2 bases, and 14 bases lay between the germline ends. Germline CDR1 and CDR2: SGHAT and FQNNGV. DNA of the CDR3: TGTGCCAGCAGCTTAGGGTATCAAGACAAGAACTATGGCTACACCTTC. This sequence encodes CASSLGYQDKNYGYTF.

This clone showed up just once. The chain has TRBV4-3 and TRBJ1-1, with a tentative D call TRBD1 (6 bases). Germline-derived CDR1 and CDR2 are LGHNA and YSLEER. The CDR3 extends over 16 amino acids. V gave up 6 bases and J gave up 3 bases, with 20 bases separating them. The CDR3 nucleotides are TGCGCCAGCAGGCGTAAAGCAAGACAGGAGTACACTGAAGCTTTCTTT. Encoded protein: CASRRKARQEYTEAFF.

This clone was detected once. The chain employs TRBV9 and TRBJ1-2; TRBD1 might be the D (5 bases). The CDR3 is 14 amino acids. Germline V gene data show CDR1 as SGDLS and CDR2 as YYNGEE. Deletions cut 0 bases from V and 7 bases from J, with 13 bases between. The CDR3 DNA follows: TGTGCCAGCAGCGTAGACAAGGGGATGGGTGGCTACACCTTC. Encoded protein: CASSVDKGMGGYTF.

This clone was counted a few times. CDR3 protein: CASSRTVTNEKLFF. CDR3 DNA sequence: TGTGCCAGCAGCCGGACAGTAACTAATGAAAAACTGTTTTTT. V and J are TRBV5-6 and TRBJ1-4; weak D call: TRBD1 (6 bases). V was clipped by 4 bases and J by 1 base, with 8 bases between them. The CDR3 length is 14 residues. Germline values: CDR1 SGHDT, CDR2 YYEEEE.

The DNA of the CDR3 is TGTGCCAGCAGTTTATTAAAAGGAAACACCATATATTTT. This encodes CASSLLKGNTIYF. The chain carries TRBV27 and TRBJ1-3; no clear D gene. The germline V gene encodes CDR1 MNHEY and CDR2 SMNVEV (reference sequence). V gave up 1 base and J gave up 4 bases, with 5 bases separating them. The CDR3 is 13 residues long.